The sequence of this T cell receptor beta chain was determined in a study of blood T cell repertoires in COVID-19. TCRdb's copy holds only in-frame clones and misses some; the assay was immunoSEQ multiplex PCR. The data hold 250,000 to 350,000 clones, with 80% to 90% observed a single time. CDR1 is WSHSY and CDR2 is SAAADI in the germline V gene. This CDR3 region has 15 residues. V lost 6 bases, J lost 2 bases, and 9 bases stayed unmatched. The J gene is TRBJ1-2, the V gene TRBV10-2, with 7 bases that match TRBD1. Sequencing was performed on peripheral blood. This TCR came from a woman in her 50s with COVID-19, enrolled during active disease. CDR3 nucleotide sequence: TGCGCCAGCAGAGACACTGGACAGGCGAACTATGGCTACACCTTC. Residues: CASRDTGQANYGYTF.